These 17 T cell receptor beta chains share one sample of origin, sequenced in a study of T cell changes during pregnancy in multiple sclerosis (dated by TCRdb to the late 2010s). The method was the immunoSEQ multiplex PCR assay. TCRdb retrieved this table from immuneACCESS and kept in-frame rearrangements only. Not all clones are present; in checked studies, unresolved V genes account for under half, and no reason is known for the remainder. Within this sample are some 28,000 clones, with 90% to 95% of them counted one time only. The ten largest clones add up to around 0.44% of the sample. The source material was CD4+ T cells from peripheral blood mononuclear cells, sampled after pregnancy. The receptors were gathered from a female donor with multiple sclerosis, enrolled in a pregnancy study.

V usage is TRBV5-1 and J usage is TRBJ2-3; D is unclear. Germline CDR1 reads SGHRS; CDR2 reads YFSETQ. The CDR3 extends over 15 amino acids. Trimming removed 0 bases from V and 1 base from J, with 9 bases in between. The CDR3 coding sequence is TGCGCCAGCAGCTTGGGCTCCCTACGCACAGATACGCAGTATTTT. Encoded protein: CASSLGSLRTDTQYF.

CDR3 amino acids: CASSESEGGTEAFF. The CDR3 coding sequence is TGTGCCAGCAGTGAATCGGAAGGGGGCACTGAAGCTTTCTTT. The J gene is TRBJ1-1, the V gene TRBV2, with TRBD1 as a possible D gene (6 bases). The V gene's germline CDR1 is SNHLY and CDR2 FYNNEI. V gave up 2 bases and J gave up 4 bases, with 11 bases separating them. The CDR3 is 14 amino acids.

This chain uses TRBV7-3 with TRBJ2-3; TRBD2 agrees at 8 bases. V trimming: 6 bases; J trimming: 1 base; junction bases outside the gene matches: 3. This CDR3 has 14 residues. Germline lookup yields CDR1 SGHTA and CDR2 FQGTGA. This chain's CDR3 is CASRNSGGTDTQYF. CDR3 in DNA: TGTGCCAGCAGGAATAGCGGGGGCACAGATACGCAGTATTTT.

The J gene is TRBJ1-1, the V gene TRBV5-4; D perhaps matches TRBD1 (6 bases). The CDR3 has 17 amino acids. Germline-derived CDR1 and CDR2 are SGHNT and YYREEE (reference sequence). V gave up 0 bases and J gave up 1 base, with 16 bases separating them. The CDR3 DNA follows: TGTGCCAGCAGCTTGGGAAGGGGGATTGTGCCGAACACTGAAGCTTTCTTT. Protein sequence: CASSLGRGIVPNTEAFF. Full variable domain (rest looked up from reference TRBV5-4 and TRBJ1-1): ETGVTQSPTHLIKTRGQQVTLRCSSQSGHNTVSWYQQALGQGPQFIFQYYREEENGRGNFPPRFSGLQFPNYSSELNVNALELDDSALYLCASSLGRGIVPNTEAFFGQGTRLTVV.

V is TRBV9 and J is TRBJ2-7; 8 nucleotides line up with TRBD1. The CDR3 is made up of 15 amino acids. The V gene's germline CDR1 is SGDLS and CDR2 YYNGEE. The V and J ends lost 4 bases and 3 bases, in that order; junction bases with no gene match: 9. The CDR3 region is CASSQQGDGVYEQYF. The DNA for the CDR3 is TGTGCCAGCAGCCAACAGGGGGACGGAGTCTACGAGCAGTACTTC.

The chain employs TRBV18 and TRBJ1-2; 7 nucleotides match TRBD1. Losses at the gene ends were 3 bases for V and 6 bases for J; bases not matched to a gene: 10. The CDR3 runs 15 residues. The germline V gene has CDR1 KGHSH and CDR2 LQKENI. The CDR3 region has the DNA TGTGCCAGCTCACCGATCAGAACGACAGGGAATGGCTACACCTTC. Protein product: CASSPIRTTGNGYTF.

The chain uses TRBV7-2 and TRBJ2-7, with 9 bases fitting TRBD2. The CDR3 sequence is 15 residues long. V was pared by 3 bases and J by 1 base, with 4 bases of the junction left unmatched. CDR1 and CDR2 (germline): SGHTA, FQGNSA. The CDR3 here is CASSFGSGSSYEQYF. CDR3 nucleotide sequence: TGTGCCAGCAGCTTTGGTAGCGGGAGTTCCTACGAGCAGTACTTC.

This clone was picked up one time. V and J are TRBV5-1 and TRBJ1-2; D remains unclear. Trimming cost V 0 bases and J 5 bases, with 11 bases left between them. Germline V gene lookup returns CDR1 SGHRS and CDR2 YFSETQ. CDR3 length: 14 residues. The CDR3 region is CASSLDAALYGYTF. For the CDR3, the DNA is TGCGCCAGCAGCTTGGATGCGGCCTTGTATGGCTACACCTTC.

CDR3 nucleotides: TGCGCCAGCAGCATGACAGGGGACACTGAAGCTTTCTTT. Translated, it gives CASSMTGDTEAFF. The rearrangement uses TRBV5-1 and TRBJ1-1; 8 positions match TRBD1. J was trimmed by 3 bases and V by 4 bases; bases with no gene match: 2. The CDR3 has 13 residues. Germline V gives CDR1 SGHRS, CDR2 YFSETQ.

This chain's CDR3 is CASSLYGLAANEQFF. The CDR3 bases are TGTGCCAGCAGTTTATATGGACTAGCGGCCAATGAGCAGTTCTTC. The rearrangement links TRBV27 to TRBJ2-1; 10 nucleotides line up with TRBD2. The CDR3 sequence is 15 residues long. The germline gives CDR1 MNHEY, CDR2 SMNVEV (reference sequence). With 1 base clipped from V and 6 bases from J, the junction kept 3 bases outside the gene matches.

The V call is TRBV6-1, the J call TRBJ1-2; perhaps TRBD1 as D (5 bases). V was trimmed by 5 bases and J by 4 bases, leaving 14 bases between them. The germline V gene has CDR1 MNHNS and CDR2 SASEGT. The CDR3 length is 14 residues. CDR3 DNA sequence: TGTGCCAGCAGTTTCTTTGACAGCTCCTATGGCTACACCTTC. This encodes CASSFFDSSYGYTF.

The V call is TRBV11-2, the J call TRBJ2-3, with D possibly TRBD1 on 5 matching bases. Germline V gene lookup returns CDR1 SGHAT and CDR2 FQNNGV. This CDR3 has 16 residues. Trimming left V 3 bases short and J 1 base short, with 14 bases between. The CDR3 is CASSFVTGGGTDTQYF. CDR3 bases: TGTGCCAGCAGCTTTGTTACAGGTGGGGGCACAGATACGCAGTATTTT.

V is TRBV2 and J is TRBJ1-2, with a tentative D call TRBD1 (6 bases). Germline V gives CDR1 SNHLY, CDR2 FYNNEI. V lost 10 bases and J 8 bases, leaving 23 bases between the germline ends. The CDR3 spans 14 residues. CDR3 in amino acids: CATTSSAGAQGYTF. The CDR3 bases are TGTGCCACCACTTCTTCGGCGGGGGCGCAAGGCTACACCTTC.

This chain joins TRBV6-1 and TRBJ1-2, with D maybe TRBD1 (5 bases). Germline V CDR1 and CDR2: MNHNS, SASEGT. This CDR3 region has 14 residues. Trimming removed 0 bases from V and 5 bases from J, with 10 bases in between. CDR3 sequence (DNA): TGTGCCAGCAGTGAAGCAGGCGGGGCGTATGGCTACACCTTC. It is translated as CASSEAGGAYGYTF.

The chain combines TRBV7-2 with TRBJ1-5; D perhaps matches TRBD1 (5 bases). Germline CDR1 reads SGHTA; CDR2 reads FQGNSA. Trimming removed 5 bases at V and 0 bases at J, with 11 bases between. CDR3 size: 15 residues. As DNA, the CDR3 is TGTGCCAGCAGCGCCCCGGGGGGTAGCAATCAGCCCCAGCATTTT. This encodes CASSAPGGSNQPQHF.

The chain links TRBV30 to TRBJ2-1; 13 bases align to TRBD2. With 2 bases clipped from V and 8 bases from J, the junction kept 12 bases outside the gene matches. CDR3 length: 17 amino acids. In germline, CDR1 is GTSNPN, CDR2 SVGIG (reference sequence). The CDR3 coding sequence is TGTGCCTGGAGTATCACTCGGACTAGCGGGAGTATCGATGAGCAGTTCTTC. The encoded protein is CAWSITRTSGSIDEQFF.

The chain is built from TRBV5-6 and TRBJ1-4, with TRBD1 identical over 9 bases. V shed 1 base, J shed 8 bases, and the junction held 12 bases outside the gene matches. The CDR3 has 17 residues. Germline V lookup: CDR1 SGHDT, CDR2 YYEEEE. The CDR3: CASSLFRLDRGGEKLFF. The CDR3 DNA is TGTGCCAGCAGCTTGTTTCGTTTGGACAGGGGAGGGGAAAAACTGTTTTTT.